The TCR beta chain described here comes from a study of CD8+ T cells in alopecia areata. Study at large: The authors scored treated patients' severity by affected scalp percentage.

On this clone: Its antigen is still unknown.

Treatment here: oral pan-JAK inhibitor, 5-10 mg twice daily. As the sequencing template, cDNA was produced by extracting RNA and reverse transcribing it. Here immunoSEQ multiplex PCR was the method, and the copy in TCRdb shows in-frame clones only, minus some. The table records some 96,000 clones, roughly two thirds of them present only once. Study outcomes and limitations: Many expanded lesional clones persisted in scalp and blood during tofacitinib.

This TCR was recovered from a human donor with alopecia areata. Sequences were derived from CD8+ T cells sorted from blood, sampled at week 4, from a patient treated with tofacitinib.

Here the CDR3 reads CASSERGIAYEQYF. Written as DNA, the CDR3 is TGTGCCAGCAGTGAACGGGGAATTGCCTACGAGCAGTACTTC. This chain links TRBV25-1 with TRBJ2-7, with a tentative D call TRBD2 (5 bases). Germline CDR1 is MGHDK and CDR2 is SYGVNS. The CDR3 extends over 14 amino acids. V lost 2 bases and J 2 bases, leaving 10 bases between the germline ends.